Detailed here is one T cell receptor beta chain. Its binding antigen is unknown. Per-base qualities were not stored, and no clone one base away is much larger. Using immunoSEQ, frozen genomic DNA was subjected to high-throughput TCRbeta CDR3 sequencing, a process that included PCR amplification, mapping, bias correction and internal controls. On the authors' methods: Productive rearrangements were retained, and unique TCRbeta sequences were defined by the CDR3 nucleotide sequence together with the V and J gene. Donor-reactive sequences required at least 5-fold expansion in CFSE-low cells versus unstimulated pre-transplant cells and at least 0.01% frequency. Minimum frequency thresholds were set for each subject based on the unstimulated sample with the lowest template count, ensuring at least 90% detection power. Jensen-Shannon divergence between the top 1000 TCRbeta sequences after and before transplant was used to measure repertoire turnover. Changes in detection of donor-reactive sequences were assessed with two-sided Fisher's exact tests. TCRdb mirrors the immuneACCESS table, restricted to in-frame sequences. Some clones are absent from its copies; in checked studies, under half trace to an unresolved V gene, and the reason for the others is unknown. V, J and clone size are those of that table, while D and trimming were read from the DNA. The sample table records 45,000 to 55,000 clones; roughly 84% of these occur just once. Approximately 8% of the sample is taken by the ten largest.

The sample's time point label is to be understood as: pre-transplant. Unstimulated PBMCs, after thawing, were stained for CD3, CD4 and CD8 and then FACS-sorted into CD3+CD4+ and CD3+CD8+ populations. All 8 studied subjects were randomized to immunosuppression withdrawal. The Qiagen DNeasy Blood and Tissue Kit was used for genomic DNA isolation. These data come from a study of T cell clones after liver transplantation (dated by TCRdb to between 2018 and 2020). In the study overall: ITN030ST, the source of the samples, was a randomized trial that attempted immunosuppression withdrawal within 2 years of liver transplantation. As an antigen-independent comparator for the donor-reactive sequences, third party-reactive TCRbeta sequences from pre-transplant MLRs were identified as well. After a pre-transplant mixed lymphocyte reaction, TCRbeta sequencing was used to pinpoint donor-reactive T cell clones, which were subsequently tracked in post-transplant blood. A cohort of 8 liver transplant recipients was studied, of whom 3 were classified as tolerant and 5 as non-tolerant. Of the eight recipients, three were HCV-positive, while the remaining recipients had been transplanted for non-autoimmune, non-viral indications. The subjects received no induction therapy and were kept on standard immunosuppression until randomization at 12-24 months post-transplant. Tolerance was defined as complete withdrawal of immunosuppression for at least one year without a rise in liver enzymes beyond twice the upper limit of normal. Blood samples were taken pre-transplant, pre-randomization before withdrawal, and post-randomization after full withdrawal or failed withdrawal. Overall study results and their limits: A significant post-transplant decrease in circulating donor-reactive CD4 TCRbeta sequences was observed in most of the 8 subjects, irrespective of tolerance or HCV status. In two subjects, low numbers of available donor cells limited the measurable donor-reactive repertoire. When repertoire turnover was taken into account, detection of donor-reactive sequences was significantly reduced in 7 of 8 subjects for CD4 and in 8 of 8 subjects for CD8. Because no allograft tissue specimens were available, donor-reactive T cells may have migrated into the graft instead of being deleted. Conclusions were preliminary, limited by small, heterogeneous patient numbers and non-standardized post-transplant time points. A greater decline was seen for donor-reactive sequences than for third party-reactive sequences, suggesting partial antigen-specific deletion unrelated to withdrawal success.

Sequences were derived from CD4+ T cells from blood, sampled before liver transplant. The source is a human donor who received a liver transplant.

The DNA sequence is as follows: TGTGCCAGCAGTCCCGCAGGGATTGGGGAGCAGTACTTC. The translation is CASSPAGIGEQYF. Here the chain combines TRBV28 and TRBJ2-7; 5 matching bases give a weak D call of TRBD1. According to the germline V gene, CDR1 reads MDHEN and CDR2 reads SYDVKM. Reading from cysteine to phenylalanine, the CDR3 counts 13 amino acids. The entry retains the CDR3 DNA only, 39 bases that are in frame from base 1. V is shortened by 5 bases, J by 7 bases, and the region joining them spans 15 bases. Supplemented by the reference TRBV28 and TRBJ2-7 proteins around the CDR3, the complete variable domain is DVKVTQSSRYLVKRTGEKVFLECVQDMDHENMFWYRQDPGLGLRLIYFSYDVKMKEKGDIPEGYSVSREKKERFSLILESASTNQTSMYLCASSPAGIGEQYFGPGTRLTVT.